Listed below are T cell receptor beta chains from one sample, sequenced in a study of vaccination and CD4 T cells after COVID-19. TCRdb ran MiXCR on the PCR reads and lists one entry per CDR3 protein. The repertoire consists of thousands of distinct CDR3 sequences, with 28% occurring once and the leading ten covering 11%. The antigens of these receptors remain unknown. Material: CD4+ T cells from blood, cultured in vitro. All receptors derive from a human donor in good health. The CDR3 runs from the conserved cysteine through the conserved F or W. D genes are given only for firm matches. Expanded clones are given a class, and other clones once, few, many or no size at all.

abundance	d_gene	v_gene	CDR3aa
-	TRBD2	TRBV30	CAWSVLAGGYNEQFF
-	TRBD2	TRBV5-4	CASRGGPSGETQYF
-	-	TRBV9	CASSGTETAGYTF
few	TRBD1	TRBV10-1	CASRGPGQGYYEQYF
few	-	TRBV29-1	CSVEKGPRETQYF
-	-	TRBV7-2	CASSLGFGQTYEQYF
medium-sized	TRBD1	TRBV7-6	CASSIGTVNQPQHF
-	-	TRBV29-1	CSVGSQETQYF
-	-	TRBV5-1	CASSLWTVSTYEQYF
-	-	TRBV7-3	CASSLLGSSYNEQFF